This TCR beta chain was recovered during a study of blood T cell repertoires in COVID-19. The V and J ends lost 5 bases and 3 bases respectively, with 15 bases between them. From germline, CDR1 is KGHDR and CDR2 SFDVKD. The CDR3 is made up of 15 amino acids. The table came from immunoSEQ multiplex PCR; TCRdb's copy has only in-frame clones and leaves some out. The profile shows about 78,000 clones, approximately 90% of them singletons. This clone was seen once. The specimen was peripheral blood. This TCR came from a woman at least 80 years old with active or convalescent COVID-19. The chain is built from TRBV24-1 and TRBJ2-5, with D tentatively TRBD2 (5 bases). The CDR3 sequence: CATSGTGITEETQYF. CDR3 nucleotide sequence: TGTGCCACCAGTGGTACGGGAATTACAGAAGAGACCCAGTACTTC.